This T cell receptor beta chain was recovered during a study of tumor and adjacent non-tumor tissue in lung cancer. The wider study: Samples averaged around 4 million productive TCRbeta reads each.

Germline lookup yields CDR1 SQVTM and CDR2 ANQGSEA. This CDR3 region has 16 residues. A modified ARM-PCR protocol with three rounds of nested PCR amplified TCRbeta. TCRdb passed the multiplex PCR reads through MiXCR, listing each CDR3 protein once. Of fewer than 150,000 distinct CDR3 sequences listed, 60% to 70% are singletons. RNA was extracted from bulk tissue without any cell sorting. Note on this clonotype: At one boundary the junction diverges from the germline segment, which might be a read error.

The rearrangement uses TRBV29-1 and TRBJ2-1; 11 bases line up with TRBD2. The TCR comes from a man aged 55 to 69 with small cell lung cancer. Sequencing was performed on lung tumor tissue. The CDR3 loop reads CSVEVQWLAGGNEQLF. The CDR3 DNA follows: TGCAGCGTTGAAGTTCAGTGGCTAGCGGGAGGCAATGAGCAGCTCTTC.